This T cell receptor beta chain was profiled in a study of cytomegalovirus exposure and HLA in healthy donors. Points from the study as a whole: In vitro testing confirmed a few CMV-associated chains as specific for CMV antigens. Subsequent analysis revealed that first-cohort TCR clusters tended to co-occur in the roughly 120 validation repertoires. High sensitivity and specificity were reportedly achieved when the classifier diagnosed cytomegalovirus status. The study labeled fewer than 200 TCR beta chains cytomegalovirus-associated.

Libraries were prepared by immunoSEQ multiplex PCR; TCRdb keeps only in-frame clonotypes and omits some of them. The table includes more than 150,000 clones, roughly 91% detected once. The CDR3 spans 11 residues. Losses at the gene ends were 6 bases for V and 8 bases for J; bases not matched to a gene: 3. The germline V gene encodes CDR1 DFQATT and CDR2 SNEGSKA (reference sequence). A remark on this clone: Its matching antigen is unknown.

The TCR originated in a young man in good health and CMV-seronegative. J is TRBJ2-4 and V is TRBV20-1; 8 nucleotides match TRBD1. The sample consisted of PBMCs. Here the CDR3 reads CSARTGHIQYF. The CDR3 DNA reads as TGCAGTGCCAGGACAGGGCACATTCAGTACTTC.